This record looks at one TCR beta chain sequence and its context. The data derive from a study of blood T cell repertoires in COVID-19. V was pared by 3 bases and J by 0 bases, with 12 bases of the junction left unmatched. CDR1 SGHKS and CDR2 YYEKEE come from the germline V gene (reference sequence). The CDR3 sequence is 17 residues long. TCRdb keeps only in-frame clones here, not all; method: immunoSEQ multiplex PCR. This sample yields about 290,000 clones, of which around 92% are seen a single time; 11% belongs to the top ten. The TCR was taken from a woman aged 25-40 years with COVID-19, enrolled during active disease. The genes are TRBV5-5 and TRBJ2-7, with 7 bases lining up with TRBD1. The sample comprised peripheral blood. The CDR3 coding sequence is TGTGCCAGCAGCTCGACCTGGACAGGACTGAGCTCCTACGAGCAGTACTTC. Amino acid sequence: CASSSTWTGLSSYEQYF.